This T cell receptor (beta chain) was captured in a study of lymphopenia after photon versus proton radiotherapy. Using immunoSEQ multiplex PCR, the repertoire was profiled, and TCRdb retains in-frame clones only, with some absent. Seen here are 150,000 to 200,000 clones, approximately 86% observed once, and the top ten hold around 4.7%. Study-wide points: Proton therapy kept repertoires fairly stable, unlike photons, which gained effector/memory cells. A bigger post-nadir fall in TCR diversity correlated inversely with survival time in deceased patients. Oligoclonal CD8+ Temra expansion after nadir drove photon patients' diversity drop.

As concerns this clone: The antigen is undetermined.

V was shortened by 2 bases and J by 1 base, with 7 bases between the two germline ends. The CDR3 runs 13 residues. The germline CDR1 and CDR2 sequences are SGHRS and YFSETQ. This sequence originates from a man between 50 and 59 years old with gastric cancer. The sequencing used peripheral blood, collected from a patient treated with photon-based radiotherapy. The J gene is TRBJ2-7, the V gene TRBV5-1; D remains unclear. In nucleotides, the CDR3 is TGCGCCAGCAGCTTTGGAACATCCTACGAGCAGTACTTC. Translating gives CASSFGTSYEQYF.